Listed below are T cell receptor beta chains from one sample, sequenced in a study of blood T cells in healthy people across ages. TCRdb re-called the 5' RACE reads through MiXCR, storing one row per CDR3 protein. The table lists more than 1 million distinct CDR3 sequences, 40% to 55% of them singletons. Sequencing was done on a sample of blood. Every receptor here comes from a woman aged 55-69 years in good health. CDR3s include the opening cysteine and the closing phenylalanine or tryptophan. The order of the fields is J gene, V gene, D gene, clone size, CDR3 DNA, CDR3 protein. A D gene is named only where the DNA matches it firmly. Part of the rows lack a size; the others show once, few, many or a class for expanded clones.

>TRBJ1-4|TRBV5-4|TRBD1|once
TGTGCCAGCACCACGGACAGGGCTGAAAAACTGTTTTTT
CASTTDRAEKLFF
>TRBJ2-7|TRBV12-3/TRBV12-4|.|.
TGTGCCAGCAGGAGGACGGCCACCTACGAGCAGTACTTC
CASRRTATYEQYF
>TRBJ2-4|TRBV5-1|TRBD1|few
TGCGCCAGCAGCTTGGGGGAGGACAGGGGTCTGGACAAAAACATTCAGTACTTC
CASSLGEDRGLDKNIQYF
>TRBJ2-3|TRBV6-6|.|few
TGTGCCAGCAAGGGGTCCTCAGATACGCAGTATTTT
CASKGSSDTQYF
>TRBJ1-6|TRBV4-2|TRBD1|.
TGTGCCAGCAGCGACGACAGGGTTTCACCCCTCCACTTT
CASSDDRVSPLHF
>TRBJ2-5|TRBV5-1|.|.
TGCGCCAGCAGCTTGGAGCCTGGTTTGGGGACCCAGTACTTC
CASSLEPGLGTQYF
>TRBJ2-4|TRBV12-3/TRBV12-4|.|.
TGTGCCAGCAGTTTATCCATAGCCAAAAACATTCAGTACTTC
CASSLSIAKNIQYF
>TRBJ2-7|TRBV20-1|.|few
TGCAGTGCTGAGCCGCCCTCTGAGGGGGACGAGCAGTACTTC
CSAEPPSEGDEQYF
>TRBJ1-1|TRBV2|.|.
TGTGCCTGCAGTGATTCGGGGGTCCGAGTAGCTTTCTTT
CACSDSGVRVAFF
>TRBJ2-7|TRBV24-1|.|few
TGTGCCACCAGTGATTCGGGTGCTGGCGGACTCTCCTACGAGCAGTACTTC
CATSDSGAGGLSYEQYF
>TRBJ2-2|TRBV9|TRBD2|.
TGTGCCAGCAGCGTAACTAGCGGCGCCACCGGGGAGCTGTTTTTT
CASSVTSGATGELFF